The next 11 T cell receptor beta chains were all read from a single sample in a study of shared clonotypes between healthy human individuals. TCRdb's table, derived via immunoSEQ multiplex PCR, lists solely in-frame clones and lacks some. Among around 1.9 million clones, around 93% were seen once, and the ten largest hold under 2%. Naive CD8 cells comprised CD45RO-negative, CCR7-positively selected cells, excluding terminally differentiated effector memory CD45RA+ cells. Sequenced sample: naive CD8+ T cells from PBMCs. These receptors came from a man between 18 and 29 years old in good health. Some clones in this sample may be carry-over from other donors' samples.

The V and J genes are TRBV28 and TRBJ2-7; D not resolved. The germline gives CDR1 MDHEN, CDR2 SYDVKM. Deletions cut 5 bases from V and 1 base from J, with 12 bases between. The CDR3 is 14 residues long. The CDR3: CASSALDGSYEQYF. CDR3 sequence (DNA): TGTGCCAGCAGTGCCCTGGACGGATCCTACGAGCAGTACTTC.

This chain uses TRBV4-3 with TRBJ1-4; 7 positions agree with TRBD1. V dropped 1 base and J dropped 5; count of bases not matched to a gene: 7. This CDR3 spans 16 amino acids. From germline, CDR1 is LGHNA and CDR2 YSLEER. CDR3 in DNA: TGCGCCAGCAGCCAAGGTTGGGGGACAGAAAATGAAAAACTGTTTTTT. Its protein is CASSQGWGTENEKLFF.

The gene calls are TRBV27 and TRBJ2-2, with 8 bases aligning to TRBD1. CDR1 is MNHEY and CDR2 is SMNVEV in the germline V gene (reference sequence). This CDR3 has 15 residues. The V segment lost 3 bases and the J segment 6 bases; nucleotides outside the gene matches: 6. The CDR3 is CASSLTQGGAGELFF. The CDR3 bases are TGTGCCAGCAGTTTGACACAGGGGGGAGCCGGGGAGCTGTTTTTT.

The V call is TRBV2, the J call TRBJ2-7, with 11 bases aligning to TRBD2. The V segment lost 6 bases and the J segment 6 bases; nucleotides outside the gene matches: 7. The germline V gene encodes CDR1 SNHLY and CDR2 FYNNEI. This CDR3 has 14 residues. The CDR3 DNA follows: TGTGCCAGCAGATTGACTAGCGGGGCATTCGAGCAGTACTTC. Protein: CASRLTSGAFEQYF.

V is TRBV7-2 and J is TRBJ2-5; D is tentatively TRBD1 or TRBD2 (6 bases each). Trimming removed 1 base at V and 4 bases at J, with 13 bases between. The CDR3 spans 15 residues. From germline, CDR1 is SGHTA and CDR2 FQGNSA. CDR3 DNA sequence: TGTGCCAGCAGCTTAGGCATAGGGGGGTCAGAGACCCAGTACTTC. This sequence encodes CASSLGIGGSETQYF.

This chain connects TRBV28 to TRBJ2-3; 9 bases align to TRBD2. The CDR3 consists of 16 residues. Germline V gene data show CDR1 as MDHEN and CDR2 as SYDVKM. The junction had 7 bases not matched to a gene; V was cut back by 5 bases and J by 1 base. CDR3 bases: TGTGCCAGCAGTCCTATAGCGGGAGAGGGCACAGATACGCAGTATTTT. This gives the protein CASSPIAGEGTDTQYF.

V and J are TRBV10-3 and TRBJ2-7, with D perhaps matching TRBD1 or TRBD2 (6 bases each). The CDR3 sequence is 19 residues long. Trimming removed 4 bases at V and 3 bases at J, with 28 bases between. The V gene's germline CDR1 is ENHRY and CDR2 SYGVKD. Written as DNA, the CDR3 is TGTGCCATCAGTGTCGGGCGGGACAAGTTTAGTCCCGACCACTACGAGCAGTACTTC. Its protein product is CAISVGRDKFSPDHYEQYF.

This chain uses TRBV28 with TRBJ1-2; D is ambiguous. V was pared by 6 bases and J by 3 bases, with 20 bases between. Germline V gives CDR1 MDHEN, CDR2 SYDVKM. The length of the CDR3 is 16 residues. The CDR3 nucleotides are TGTGCCAGCAGACCCGAGGGCCCTACGTATCACTATGGCTACACCTTC. Protein product: CASRPEGPTYHYGYTF.

This clone was observed a single time. V and J are TRBV28 and TRBJ2-5; 10 bases are a match to TRBD1. This CDR3 comprises 14 residues. The V and J ends lost 2 bases and 4 bases, in that order; junction bases with no gene match: 1. The germline gives CDR1 MDHEN, CDR2 SYDVKM. The CDR3 region has the DNA TGTGCCAGCAGTTTAGGGACAGGGGCAGAGACCCAGTACTTC. This translates into CASSLGTGAETQYF.

V and J are TRBV9 and TRBJ2-3; D is unresolved. V shed 0 bases and J shed 0 bases, with 8 bases lying between them. Germline CDR1 is SGDLS and CDR2 is YYNGEE. The CDR3 loop spans 15 amino acids. CDR3 amino acids: CASSVGLVSTDTQYF. CDR3 nucleotides: TGTGCCAGCAGCGTAGGGTTGGTTAGCACAGATACGCAGTATTTT.

The CDR3 sequence: CASSESTAGELYTEAFF. The CDR3 DNA reads TGCGCCAGCAGTGAGTCAACGGCAGGGGAACTGTACACTGAAGCTTTCTTT. The chain joins TRBV10-2 to TRBJ1-1; tentatively, D is TRBD1 (6 bases). The germline V and J ends were trimmed by 0 bases and 3 bases, with 17 bases remaining between them. Germline CDR1 WSHSY, CDR2 SAAADI. The CDR3 is 17 amino acids.